This is a list of T cell receptor beta chains from one sample in a study of cytomegalovirus exposure and HLA in healthy donors. Method: immunoSEQ multiplex PCR; TCRdb's copy keeps in-frame clones and lacks some. The sample comprises about 170,000 clones, about 83% of which are singletons, and more than 4% rests with the top ten. The material sequenced was PBMCs. The receptors stem from a girl aged 5-17 years in good health and CMV-seropositive. Both conserved end residues are part of each CDR3. D genes are given only for firm matches. Part of the rows lack a size; the others show once, few, many or a class for expanded clones.

J | size | D | V | CDR3 | DNA
TRBJ2-7 | - | TRBD2 | TRBV2 | CAAGGDGDEQYF | TGTGCCGCGGGGGGGGATGGCGACGAGCAGTACTTC
TRBJ1-4 | - | TRBD1 | TRBV5-1 | CASSRGGWTGEEKDNEKLFF | TGCGCCAGCAGCCGGGGGGGGTGGACAGGGGAAGAGAAGGATAATGAAAAACTGTTTTTT
TRBJ2-5 | - | TRBD1 | TRBV9 | CASSFRDRVETQYF | TGTGCCAGCAGCTTCCGGGACAGGGTTGAGACCCAGTACTTC
TRBJ1-1 | - | - | TRBV7-3 | CASSLRDSNTEAFF | TGTGCCAGCAGCTTACGTGACAGCAACACTGAAGCTTTCTTT
TRBJ2-5 | - | - | TRBV14 | CASSFDMKTQYF | TGTGCCAGCAGCTTCGACATGAAGACCCAGTACTTC
TRBJ2-1 | - | TRBD1 | TRBV9 | CASSVAVGAGGNEQFF | TGTGCCAGCAGCGTAGCGGTCGGCGCAGGGGGCAATGAGCAGTTCTTC
TRBJ2-5 | few | - | TRBV6-1 | CASSEGRGAETQYF | TGTGCCAGCAGTGAGGGCAGGGGAGCAGAGACCCAGTACTTC
TRBJ1-5 | - | - | TRBV21-1 | CASSRGGHPRRLSNQPQHF | TGTGCCAGCAGCAGGGGGGGACACCCCAGGCGACTTAGCAATCAGCCCCAGCATTTT
TRBJ1-2 | - | - | TRBV9 | CASSVEQVSYGYTF | TGTGCCAGCAGCGTAGAGCAGGTAAGCTATGGCTACACCTTC
TRBJ1-2 | - | TRBD1 | TRBV5-5 | CASSQDRVNGYTF | TGTGCCAGCAGCCAGGACAGGGTAAATGGCTACACCTTC
TRBJ1-1 | - | - | TRBV9 | CASIEGMSEAFF | TGTGCCAGCATTGAGGGTATGTCTGAAGCTTTCTTT
TRBJ1-1 | - | - | TRBV6-5 | CASSYSSSRRTEAFF | TGTGCCAGCAGTTACTCGAGTTCTAGGAGGACTGAAGCTTTCTTT
TRBJ1-6 | - | - | TRBV15 | CATSSLNEQGKDNSPLHF | TGTGCCACCAGCAGCTTAAATGAACAGGGCAAGGATAATTCACCCCTCCACTTT
TRBJ2-6 | once | - | TRBV6-4 | CASSDSTTRSGANVLTF | TGTGCCAGCAGTGACTCCACAACCCGCTCTGGGGCCAACGTCCTGACTTTC
TRBJ2-3 | - | TRBD1 | TRBV4-1 | CASSTRGRETDTQYF | TGCGCCAGCAGCACCAGGGGGCGAGAAACAGATACGCAGTATTTT